The 11 T cell receptor beta chains given below trace back to one sample, sequenced in a study of glioma-infiltrating T cells. TCR alpha and beta CDR3 regions were amplified from RNA using iRepertoire nested multiplex PCR. TCRdb used MiXCR to reprocess the multiplex PCR reads, holding one entry per CDR3 protein. Among about 94,000 distinct CDR3 sequences listed, around 23% were seen once. Sequencing was done on a sample of glioma tissue, nonneoplastic brain tissue, or PBMCs (not recorded which). Receptor source: a human donor with low-grade glioma or glioblastoma, undergoing nonglioma brain surgery, or in good health (not recorded which).

This clonotype was counted at least ten times. V and J are TRBV10-3 and TRBJ1-2, with D unclear. The V gene lost 2 bases and the J gene lost 3 bases, with 7 bases spanning the gap. The germline V gene has CDR1 ENHRY and CDR2 SYGVKD. The CDR3 is 13 residues long. CDR3 DNA: TGTGCCATCAGTGAGGAGCTAGACTATGGCTACACCTTC. Protein sequence: CAISEELDYGYTF.

This clonotype was seen ten or more times. The V gene is TRBV7-9, the J gene TRBJ2-5; D gene uncertain. CDR1 SEHNR and CDR2 FQNEAQ come from the germline V gene (reference sequence). The CDR3 spans 14 residues. V dropped 1 base and J dropped 7 bases, with 13 bases sitting between them. The CDR3 bases are TGTGCCAGCAGCTTAGAGAGTAACCCCGGGACCCAGTACTTC. Protein product: CASSLESNPGTQYF.

The rearrangement links TRBV11-2 to TRBJ2-2; no clear D. CDR1 SGHAT and CDR2 FQNNGV come from the germline V gene. Trimming stripped 7 bases from V and 2 bases from J, with 11 bases between. This CDR3 region has 14 residues. The CDR3 nucleotides read TGTGCCAGCAACATAGGGCATAACACCGGGGAGCTGTTTTTT. Translation: CASNIGHNTGELFF.

This clonotype was observed at least ten times. This chain joins TRBV7-9 and TRBJ2-5; D remains ambiguous. V was pared by 2 bases and J by 2 bases, with 9 bases between. Germline CDR1 is SEHNR and CDR2 is FQNEAQ (reference sequence). The CDR3 spans 14 residues. The CDR3: CASSLRAPQETQYF. Here the CDR3 DNA reads TGTGCCAGCAGCTTAAGGGCACCGCAAGAGACCCAGTACTTC.

This clonotype was picked up many times. This sequence joins TRBV27 and TRBJ2-5; TRBD1 or TRBD2 may be the D gene (7 bases each). V was trimmed by 5 bases and J by 3 bases, leaving 19 bases between them. The V gene's germline CDR1 is MNHEY and CDR2 SMNVEV (reference sequence). This CDR3 has 16 residues. The CDR3, as DNA: TGTGCCAGCAGTGAGGGCCCAGGGGGGGGGGAAGAGACCCAGTACTTC. Its protein is CASSEGPGGGEETQYF.

Comments on this clonotype: A much more abundant neighbour one base away suggests this may be a read error. The rearrangement uses TRBV3-1 and TRBJ1-1, with a weak D call TRBD1 (6 bases). Germline-derived CDR1 and CDR2 are LGHDT and YNNKEL (reference sequence). The CDR3 sequence is 15 residues long. CDR3 in DNA: TGTGCCGGCAGCCAGAGGGGGGGGTATTCCACCGAAGCTTTCTTT. It specifies CAGSQRGGYSTEAFF.

In this sample, this clonotype turned up many times. The chain employs TRBV20-1 and TRBJ2-7, with TRBD2 matching over 8 bases. Germline lookup yields CDR1 DFQATT and CDR2 SNEGSKA (reference sequence). The CDR3 runs 15 residues. V lost 0 bases and J lost 3; bases outside the gene matches: 7. DNA of the CDR3: TGCAGTGCTAGAGATCGACGGGGGGGCATCTACGAGCAGTACTTC. As protein: CSARDRRGGIYEQYF.

This clonotype has at least ten counts. The J gene is TRBJ1-2, the V gene TRBV12-3 or TRBV12-4; no firm D call. V was cut by 3 bases and J by 2 bases, with 7 bases left in between. The CDR3 is 13 amino acids. CDR3 in DNA: TGTGCCAGCAGTTTGGCGGTCAACTATGGCTACACCTTC. This encodes CASSLAVNYGYTF.

Ten or more counts support this clonotype. V usage is TRBV6-2 or TRBV6-3 and J usage is TRBJ1-1, with TRBD1 identical over 7 bases. V dropped 5 bases and J dropped 2; count of bases not matched to a gene: 8. Germline CDR1 MNHEY, CDR2 SVGEGT. The CDR3 covers 15 residues. Written as DNA, the CDR3 is TGTGCCAGCAGTCGCCCCCGGGACAGCAACACTGAAGCTTTCTTT. Encoded protein: CASSRPRDSNTEAFF.

Many counts were recorded for this clonotype. In DNA, the CDR3 is TGCAGTGCTAGAGACCCCCGGACAGGGGTCGGCGGCGAGCAGTACTTC. Translating gives CSARDPRTGVGGEQYF. The chain uses TRBV20-1 and TRBJ2-7; 9 nucleotides match TRBD1. The germline V gene has CDR1 DFQATT and CDR2 SNEGSKA (reference sequence). This CDR3 has 16 amino acids. Trimming removed 0 bases from V and 6 bases from J; junction bases left unmatched: 12.

A word on this clonotype: Given a much more abundant clone one base away, this may be a read error. The chain links TRBV19 to TRBJ1-1, with TRBD1 as a possible D gene (6 bases). Germline loops: CDR1 LNHDA, CDR2 SQIVND (reference sequence). The CDR3 runs to 14 residues. DNA of the CDR3: TGTGCCCGTAGCAAACGGACAGCCAACACTGAAGCTTTCTTT. This translates into CARSKRTANTEAFF.